This T cell receptor beta chain was profiled in a study of blood T cells in healthy people across ages. Study-level background: Using template switching, researchers captured about one barcoded beta molecule for each two T cells.

The use of a sample-barcoded 5' primer and a J-beta primer mix characterized a second PCR of about 7 to 12 cycles. CDR3-containing paired-end reads numbered at least 2.5 million in each sample. One entry per CDR3 protein results from TCRdb running MiXCR on the 5' RACE reads. The table records roughly 1.9 million distinct CDR3 sequences, approximately 40% of them present only once. The V segment lost 4 bases and the J segment 5 bases; nucleotides outside the gene matches: 9. CDR3 length: 16 amino acids. This clonotype was sampled from a human donor in good health. The material sequenced was blood. The chain recombines TRBV12-3 or TRBV12-4 with TRBJ1-2; 11 bases map to TRBD1. The CDR3 spells CASSWTGGYSGYGYTF. DNA for the CDR3: TGTGCCAGCAGTTGGACAGGGGGCTATTCTGGGTATGGCTACACCTTC.